The present entry profiles one T cell receptor (beta chain) with its context. CDR1 MDHEN and CDR2 SYDVKM come from the germline V gene. This CDR3 comprises 14 residues. V dropped 5 bases and J dropped 7 bases, with 18 bases sitting between them. Combining a sample-barcoded 5' primer with a J-beta primer mix, a second PCR ran for roughly 7 to 12 cycles. MiXCR, applied by TCRdb to the 5' RACE reads, yields one record per CDR3 protein. The sample holds more than 800,000 distinct CDR3 sequences, roughly 45% seen once. The entry originates in a study of blood T cells in healthy people across ages. The receptor comes from a woman aged 55-69 years in good health. Sequenced input: blood. This sequence joins TRBV28 and TRBJ2-7; D possibly corresponds to TRBD1 (5 bases). CDR3 in amino acids: CASSVSGAGSEQYF. CDR3 coding DNA: TGTGCCAGCAGTGTATCCGGCGCAGGGTCAGAGCAGTACTTC. The full variable domain, with the rest looked up from reference TRBV28 and TRBJ2-7, is DVKVTQSSRYLVKRTGEKVFLECVQDMDHENMFWYRQDPGLGLRLIYFSYDVKMKEKGDIPEGYSVSREKKERFSLILESASTNQTSMYLCASSVSGAGSEQYFGPGTRLTVT.